This T cell receptor beta chain was recovered during a study of T cells in Graves' hyperthyroidism and ophthalmopathy. Turning to the study itself: Peripheral blood collection took place at initial diagnosis, before any treatment.

Participants, patients aged 18 to 65, had newly diagnosed hyperthyroidism with a duration under 2 months. It was 8.5 to 10 ml of fresh peripheral blood that supplied the PBMCs. General study results and limits: Among clonotypes expanded in thyroid above 0.001, most were also found in blood.

The length of the CDR3 is 12 residues. Trimming removed 3 bases at V and 2 bases at J, with 3 bases between. The germline gives CDR1 SGDLS, CDR2 YYNGEE. Amplification yielded TCR beta CDR3 regions, with RNA transcripts as the source. When the TCR CDR3 underwent first-round RT-PCR, the HTBI primer set was used. Each CDR3 protein is one row after TCRdb ran MiXCR on the multiplex PCR reads. The sample lists hundreds of thousands of distinct CDR3 sequences; 13% to 15% were seen once. This clonotype came up many times. The antigen is not known. Input material: blood. The TCR originated in a woman younger than 30 with Graves' hyperthyroidism. This chain links TRBV9 with TRBJ2-1; no definite D call. The CDR3 loop is CASSDTYNEQFF. The CDR3, as DNA: TGTGCCAGCAGCGATACCTACAATGAGCAGTTCTTC.